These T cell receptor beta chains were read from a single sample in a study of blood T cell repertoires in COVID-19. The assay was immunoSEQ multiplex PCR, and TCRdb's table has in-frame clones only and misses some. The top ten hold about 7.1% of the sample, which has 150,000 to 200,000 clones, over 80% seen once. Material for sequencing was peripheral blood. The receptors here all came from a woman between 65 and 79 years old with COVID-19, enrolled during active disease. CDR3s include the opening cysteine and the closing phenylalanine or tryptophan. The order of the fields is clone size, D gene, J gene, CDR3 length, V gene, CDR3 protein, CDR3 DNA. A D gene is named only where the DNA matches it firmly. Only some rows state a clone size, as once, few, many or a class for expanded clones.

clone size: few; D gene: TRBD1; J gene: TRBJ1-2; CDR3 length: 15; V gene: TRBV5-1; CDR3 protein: CASSLARGANYGYTF; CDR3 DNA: TGCGCCAGCAGCTTGGCCAGGGGGGCTAACTATGGCTACACCTTC
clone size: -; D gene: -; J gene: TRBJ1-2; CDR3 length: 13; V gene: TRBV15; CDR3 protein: CATSRERGSGYTF; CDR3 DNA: TGTGCCACCAGCAGAGAAAGGGGTAGTGGCTACACCTTC
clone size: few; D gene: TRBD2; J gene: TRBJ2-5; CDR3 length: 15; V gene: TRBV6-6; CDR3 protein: CASSLQTSAEETQYF; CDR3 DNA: TGTGCCAGCAGCCTCCAGACTAGCGCTGAAGAGACCCAGTACTTC
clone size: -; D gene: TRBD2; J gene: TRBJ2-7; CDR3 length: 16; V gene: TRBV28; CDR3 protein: CASSLLGLAGGNEQYF; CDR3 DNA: TGTGCCAGCAGTTTACTGGGACTAGCGGGAGGTAACGAGCAGTACTTC
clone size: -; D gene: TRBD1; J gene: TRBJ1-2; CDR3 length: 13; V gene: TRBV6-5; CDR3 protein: CASRYQGVSGYTF; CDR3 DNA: TGTGCCAGCAGGTATCAGGGGGTATCTGGCTACACCTTC
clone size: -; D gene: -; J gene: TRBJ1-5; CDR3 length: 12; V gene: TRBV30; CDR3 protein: CAWSTLTGPQHF; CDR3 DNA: TGTGCCTGGAGTACCCTGACAGGGCCCCAGCATTTT
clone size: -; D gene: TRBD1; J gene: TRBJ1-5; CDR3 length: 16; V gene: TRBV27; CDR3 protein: CASSSRDRIRNQPQHF; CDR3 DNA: TGTGCCAGCAGTTCAAGGGACAGGATAAGGAATCAGCCCCAGCATTTT
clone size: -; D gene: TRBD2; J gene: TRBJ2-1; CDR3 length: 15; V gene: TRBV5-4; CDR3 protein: CASSPAGVRYNEQFF; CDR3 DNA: TGTGCCAGCAGCCCAGCGGGAGTGCGGTACAATGAGCAGTTCTTC
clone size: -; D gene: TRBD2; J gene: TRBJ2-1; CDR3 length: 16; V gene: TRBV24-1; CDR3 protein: CATSDLSGGTYNEQFF; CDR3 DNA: TGTGCCACCAGTGATTTGAGCGGGGGGACCTACAATGAGCAGTTCTTC
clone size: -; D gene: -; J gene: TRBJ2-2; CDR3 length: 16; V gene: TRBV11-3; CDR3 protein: CASSLGGGGRAGELFF; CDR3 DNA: TGTGCCAGCAGCTTAGGCGGCGGCGGGCGGGCCGGGGAGCTGTTTTTT
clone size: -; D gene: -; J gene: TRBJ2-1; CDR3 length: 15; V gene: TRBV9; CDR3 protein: CASSVAPREHNEQFF; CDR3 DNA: TGTGCCAGCAGCGTAGCTCCGCGGGAACACAATGAGCAGTTCTTC